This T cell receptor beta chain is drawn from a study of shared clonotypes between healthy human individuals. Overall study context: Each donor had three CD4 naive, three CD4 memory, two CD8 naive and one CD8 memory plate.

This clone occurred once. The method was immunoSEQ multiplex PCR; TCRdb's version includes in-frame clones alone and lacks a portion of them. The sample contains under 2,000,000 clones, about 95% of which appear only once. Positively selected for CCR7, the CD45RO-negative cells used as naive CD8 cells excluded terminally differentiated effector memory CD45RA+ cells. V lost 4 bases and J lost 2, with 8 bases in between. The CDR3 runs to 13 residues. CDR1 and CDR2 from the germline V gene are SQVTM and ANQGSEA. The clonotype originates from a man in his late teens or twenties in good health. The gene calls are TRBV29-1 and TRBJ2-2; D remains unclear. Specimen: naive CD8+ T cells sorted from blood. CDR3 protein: CSVVRSNTGELFF. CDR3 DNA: TGCAGCGTTGTTAGATCCAACACCGGGGAGCTGTTTTTT.